This TCR beta chain comes out of a study of OX40 agonist ivuxolimab in advanced cancers. Study-wide background: Administration of intravenous ivuxolimab to patients occurred every 2 weeks at 0.01 to 10 mg/kg. Past anti-PD-1, anti-PD-L1 or anti-CTLA-4 therapy was accepted, and roughly 42% had received some. Whole-study findings and limits: CD4+ and CD8+ blood T cells expanded clonally by week 6 at 0.1 to 3.0 mg/kg.

As regards this clone: Its antigen remains unidentified.

Only in-frame clones appear in the TCRdb table, and some are missing; sequencing was by immunoSEQ multiplex PCR. The sample lists some 90,000 clones, around 87% occurring once. The TCR originated in an adult with an advanced solid tumor such as melanoma, head and neck, liver or kidney cancer. This specimen was CD4+ or CD8+ T cells sorted from blood, taken in a trial of the OX40 agonist ivuxolimab.

The CDR3 protein is CASRMTATYEQYF. Here the CDR3 DNA reads TGTGCCAGCAGGATGACAGCTACCTACGAGCAGTACTTC. The rearrangement joins TRBV27 to TRBJ2-5; D is possibly TRBD1 (5 bases). The J call may be incorrect, as the DNA end agrees better with TRBJ2-7. The CDR3 runs 13 residues. Germline V CDR1 and CDR2: MNHEY, SMNVEV (reference sequence).